One and the same sample provided the 7 T cell receptor beta chains below, sequenced in a study of cytomegalovirus exposure and HLA in healthy donors. Vbeta (60) and Jbeta (13) primers were used in the PCR. The repertoire was sequenced with immunoSEQ multiplex PCR; TCRdb's copy has only in-frame clones and lacks some. The sample has about 110,000 clones; over 60% are singletons. The sequencing sample was made of PBMCs. These receptors were collected from a woman aged 30 to 39 in good health and CMV-seronegative.

The CDR3 loop reads CASSLQGAGELFF. CDR3 nucleotides: TGTGCCAGCAGTTTGCAGGGGGCCGGGGAGCTGTTTTTT. The gene calls are TRBV27 and TRBJ2-2, with 7 bases identical to TRBD1. The CDR3 sequence is 13 residues long. V gave up 3 bases and J gave up 6 bases; unmatched junction bases: 1. Germline V gene lookup returns CDR1 MNHEY and CDR2 SMNVEV (reference sequence).

The rearrangement joins TRBV27 to TRBJ2-1; the D gene is possibly TRBD1 (6 bases). V lost 7 bases, J lost 9 bases, and 16 bases lay in between. Germline V gives CDR1 MNHEY, CDR2 SMNVEV (reference sequence). This CDR3 region has 13 residues. CDR3 sequence (DNA): TGTGCCAGCACCGAAGTAGGGGGATTTGAGCAGTTCTTC. It translates to CASTEVGGFEQFF.

Only a few counts were recorded for this clone. The genes are TRBV2 and TRBJ2-2, with D possibly TRBD2 on 6 matching bases. V was shortened by 3 bases and J by 4 bases, with 12 bases between the two germline ends. Germline V lookup: CDR1 SNHLY, CDR2 FYNNEI. CDR3 size: 15 residues. As DNA, the CDR3 is TGTGCCAGCAGTGATAGTACCGGGGGCACCGGGGAGCTGTTTTTT. Translated: CASSDSTGGTGELFF.

The gene calls are TRBV28 and TRBJ1-1; 10 bases line up with TRBD1. This CDR3 is built from 14 residues. V dropped 3 bases and J dropped 3; count of bases not matched to a gene: 1. Germline values: CDR1 MDHEN, CDR2 SYDVKM. CDR3 residues: CASSFGTGDTEAFF. CDR3 sequence (DNA): TGTGCCAGCAGTTTTGGGACAGGGGACACTGAAGCTTTCTTT.

This clone has only a few counts. The chain carries TRBV6-5 and TRBJ1-1; D gene uncertain. Germline CDR1 reads MNHEY; CDR2 reads SVGAGI. The V gene lost 5 bases and the J gene lost 6 bases, with 10 bases spanning the gap. This CDR3 region has 12 residues. CDR3 nucleotide sequence: TGTGCCAGCAGTAACCCGCAGGCTGAAGCTTTCTTT. Amino acid sequence: CASSNPQAEAFF.

This chain joins TRBV28 and TRBJ1-1; TRBD1 aligns across 7 bases. Germline values: CDR1 MDHEN, CDR2 SYDVKM. V trimming: 7 bases; J trimming: 4 bases; junction bases outside the gene matches: 3. The length of the CDR3 is 12 residues. The CDR3 protein is CASIDRATEAFF. In DNA form, the CDR3 reads TGTGCCAGCATTGACAGGGCCACTGAAGCTTTCTTT.

CDR3 in amino acids: CASSQSPYRGDYEQYF. CDR3 DNA: TGCGCCAGCAGCCAATCCCCTTACAGGGGGGACTACGAGCAGTACTTC. This chain links TRBV4-1 with TRBJ2-7; 8 bases are shared with TRBD1. V was pared by 2 bases and J by 3 bases, with 9 bases of the junction left unmatched. The CDR3 sequence is 16 residues long. Germline assignment: CDR1 MGHRA and CDR2 YSYEKL.